A single sample is the source of the 23 T cell receptor beta chains below, sequenced in a study of T cells after posttransplantation cyclophosphamide. Sequencing used immunoSEQ multiplex PCR; TCRdb keeps in-frame clones, though not all of them. The table has about 50,000 clones, around 94% seen once. The specimen was PBMCs. The receptor set was obtained from a woman aged 25 to 39 in good health and a related stem cell transplant donor.

This clone appeared once. The genes are TRBV19 and TRBJ1-5, with D uncertain. V shed 3 bases and J shed 7 bases, with 13 bases lying between them. Germline CDR1 and CDR2: LNHDA and SQIVND (reference sequence). The CDR3 covers 14 residues. CDR3 loop: CASSIRDTWQPQHF. The CDR3 bases are TGTGCCAGTAGTATTCGCGACACTTGGCAGCCCCAGCATTTT.

The CDR3 reads CASRRTSGLETQYF. The CDR3 DNA is TGTGCCAGTAGGAGGACTAGCGGGTTGGAGACCCAGTACTTC. V and J are TRBV19 and TRBJ2-5, with 11 bases identical to TRBD2. This CDR3 region has 14 residues. J was trimmed by 5 bases and V by 6 bases; bases with no gene match: 5. From germline, CDR1 is LNHDA and CDR2 SQIVND (reference sequence).

The J gene is TRBJ1-2, the V gene TRBV5-1; possibly TRBD1 for D (6 bases). With 4 bases removed from V and 3 bases from J, the gap between germline ends came to 10 bases. The CDR3 covers 13 residues. Germline-derived CDR1 and CDR2 are SGHRS and YFSETQ. As DNA, the CDR3 is TGCGCCAGCAGCAACAACAGGGACTATGGCTACACCTTC. This translates into CASSNNRDYGYTF.

This chain joins TRBV27 and TRBJ1-1, with 7 bases matching TRBD1. The J segment lost 0 bases and the V segment lost 6 bases, leaving 7 bases of the junction unmatched. The CDR3 is 15 residues long. The germline gives CDR1 MNHEY, CDR2 SMNVEV (reference sequence). The DNA for the CDR3 is TGTGCCAGCAGCTCCCAGGGGGGTTTGAACACTGAAGCTTTCTTT. Protein sequence: CASSSQGGLNTEAFF.

The chain employs TRBV4-2 and TRBJ1-6, with 9 bases identical to TRBD1. This CDR3 has 14 amino acids. The V gene's germline CDR1 is LGHNA and CDR2 YNFKEQ. V lost 1 base to trimming and J lost 9 bases; unmatched junction nucleotides: 1. The CDR3, as DNA: TGTGCCAGCAGCCAAGGGACAGGGGCTTCACCCCTCCACTTT. Translated, it gives CASSQGTGASPLHF.

This clone was seen only once. The chain has TRBV2 and TRBJ2-3; 10 bases match TRBD2. V dropped 6 bases and J dropped 8; count of bases not matched to a gene: 11. Germline V gene data show CDR1 as SNHLY and CDR2 as FYNNEI. The CDR3 has 15 amino acids. Here the CDR3 reads CASSGSSGGRGTQYF. Written as DNA, the CDR3 is TGTGCCAGCAGCGGGTCTAGCGGGGGACGCGGTACGCAGTATTTT.

This sequence joins TRBV15 and TRBJ2-3; 12 nucleotides agree with TRBD2. The CDR3 is 18 amino acids. The V gene's germline CDR1 is LNHNV and CDR2 YYDKDF (reference sequence). J gave up 2 bases and V 2 bases, and 8 bases lay outside the gene matches. The CDR3 region is CATSRKTTSGGSTDTQYF. In nucleotides, the CDR3 is TGTGCCACCAGCAGAAAAACCACTAGCGGGGGGTCCACAGATACGCAGTATTTT.

This chain links TRBV4-1 with TRBJ2-3; 9 bases are a match to TRBD2. Germline V gene data show CDR1 as MGHRA and CDR2 as YSYEKL. The CDR3 is made up of 16 amino acids. Germline trimming cut 0 bases from V and 6 bases from J; bases unmatched to any gene: 7. This CDR3 is CASSQDLAGGVDTQYF. CDR3 nucleotides: TGCGCCAGCAGCCAAGATCTCGCGGGGGGGGTGGATACGCAGTATTTT.

The chain carries TRBV5-6 and TRBJ1-4, with D perhaps TRBD1 (5 bases). The CDR3 is made up of 15 amino acids. The V gene's germline CDR1 is SGHDT and CDR2 YYEEEE. Between the trimmed V and J ends, which lost 3 bases and 10 bases, there was a span of 19 bases. CDR3 loop: CASSWGGADGVKLFF. DNA of the CDR3: TGTGCCAGCAGCTGGGGTGGGGCCGATGGTGTAAAACTGTTTTTT. Full variable domain (remainder filled in from reference TRBV5-6 and TRBJ1-4): DAGVTQSPTHLIKTRGQQVTLRCSPKSGHDTVSWYQQALGQGPQFIFQYYEEEERQRGNFPDRFSGHQFPNYSSELNVNALLLGDSALYLCASSWGGADGVKLFFGSGTQLSVL.

The chain has TRBV10-3 and TRBJ1-4; maybe TRBD1 (6 bases). Germline CDR1 reads ENHRY; CDR2 reads SYGVKD. The V and J ends lost 2 bases and 8 bases respectively, with 12 bases between them. This CDR3 spans 14 amino acids. CDR3 sequence reads: CAISEGGRLEKLFF. The CDR3 nucleotides are TGTGCCATCAGTGAGGGGGGCAGGTTAGAAAAACTGTTTTTT.

J is TRBJ1-2 and V is TRBV4-3, with 7 bases fitting TRBD1. With 4 bases clipped from V and 4 bases from J, the junction kept 9 bases outside the gene matches. The CDR3 is made up of 15 amino acids. CDR1 LGHNA and CDR2 YSLEER come from the germline V gene. The CDR3 sequence is CASSPVQGGIYGYTF. The CDR3 region has the DNA TGCGCCAGCAGCCCTGTCCAGGGGGGTATCTATGGCTACACCTTC.

With regard to this clone: The junction and the germline gene differ at one end; a read error may be behind it. The chain recombines TRBV30 with TRBJ1-1; D is undetermined. The CDR3 consists of 12 residues. CDR1 and CDR2 from the germline V gene are GTSNPN and SVGIG (reference sequence). CDR3 sequence: CAWRQTNTGAFF. The CDR3 region has the DNA TGTGCCTGGAGACAGACGAACACTGGAGCTTTCTTT.

The chain joins TRBV5-6 to TRBJ2-7; 9 bases are a match to TRBD2. After removal of 4 bases from V and 3 bases from J, the junction contained 5 bases not matched to a gene. This CDR3 has 14 residues. In germline, CDR1 is SGHDT, CDR2 YYEEEE. This chain's CDR3 is CASSPAGGGYEQYF. The DNA of the CDR3 is TGTGCCAGCAGCCCGGCGGGAGGGGGCTACGAGCAGTACTTC.

The rearrangement uses TRBV19 and TRBJ1-2, with 7 positions matching TRBD1. Trimming at V came to 5 bases and at J to 7 bases, leaving 13 bases not matched to a gene. CDR3 length equals 15 residues. CDR1 is LNHDA, CDR2 SQIVND, per germline (reference sequence). The CDR3 region is CASSSNPTGRAGYTF. The CDR3 DNA sequence: TGTGCCAGTAGTTCTAACCCGACAGGGAGAGCTGGCTACACCTTC.

This chain connects TRBV6-5 to TRBJ2-5, with 12 bases matching TRBD2. This CDR3 is 15 amino acids long. Per the germline V gene, CDR1 is MNHEY and CDR2 is SVGAGI. V shed 4 bases and J 5 bases; nucleotides not matched to a gene: 5. CDR3 nucleotides: TGTGCCAGCAGTTTAAGACTAGCGGGGGACGAGACCCAGTACTTC. It yields the protein CASSLRLAGDETQYF.

This chain links TRBV7-2 with TRBJ2-5; 7 bases are a match to TRBD2. J was trimmed by 7 bases and V by 1 base; bases with no gene match: 9. The CDR3 runs 15 residues. Per the germline V gene, CDR1 is SGHTA and CDR2 is FQGNSA. CDR3 loop: CASSLGRGGGGTQYF. In nucleotides, the CDR3 is TGTGCCAGCAGCTTAGGCCGCGGGGGAGGAGGGACCCAGTACTTC.

V usage is TRBV15 and J usage is TRBJ2-5; TRBD2 agrees at 7 bases. Trimming removed 0 bases from V and 5 bases from J; junction bases left unmatched: 9. From germline, CDR1 is LNHNV and CDR2 YYDKDF (reference sequence). CDR3 length equals 16 residues. CDR3 nucleotide sequence: TGTGCCACCAGCAGAGAAGCGGACGGGAGGCGGGAGACCCAGTACTTC. As protein: CATSREADGRRETQYF.

The rearrangement links TRBV9 to TRBJ1-4, with 11 bases fitting TRBD1. The CDR3 covers 14 residues. Germline CDR1 SGDLS, CDR2 YYNGEE. With V trimmed by 4 bases and J by 7 bases, 3 bases remained unmatched. Here the CDR3 DNA reads TGTGCCAGCAGCCCCGGGACAGGGGGTGAAAAACTGTTTTTT. This translates into CASSPGTGGEKLFF.

The chain links TRBV18 to TRBJ2-5, with D possibly matching TRBD1 (5 bases). Deletions cut 1 base from V and 0 bases from J, with 12 bases between. The CDR3 loop spans 16 amino acids. Germline V gene sequence: CDR1 KGHSH, CDR2 LQKENI. The CDR3 region has the DNA TGTGCCAGCTCACCACGTTCCCAGGGTAACCAAGAGACCCAGTACTTC. Residues: CASSPRSQGNQETQYF.

The V call is TRBV19, the J call TRBJ2-2; TRBD2 aligns across 7 bases. The CDR3 spans 14 residues. Germline assignment: CDR1 LNHDA and CDR2 SQIVND (reference sequence). The junction had 10 bases not matched to a gene; V was cut back by 7 bases and J by 8 bases. The CDR3, as DNA: TGTGCCAGTACGCGACTAGCCCATAGGGGGGAGCTGTTTTTT. Translating it yields CASTRLAHRGELFF. Filled out from reference TRBV19 and TRBJ2-2, the complete variable domain reads DGGITQSPKYLFRKEGQNVTLSCEQNLNHDAMYWYRQDPGQGLRLIYYSQIVNDFQKGDIAEGYSVSREKKESFPLTVTSAQKNPTAFYLCASTRLAHRGELFFGEGSRLTVL.

This chain links TRBV21-1 with TRBJ1-4; TRBD1, the table's D call, lacks a check against the DNA. TRBV21-1 is given as a pseudogene. The CDR3 has 15 residues. CDR3 amino acids: CASSSKGQGRGKLFF. CDR3 DNA: TGTGCCAGCAGCAGTAAGGGACAGGGCAGGGGAAAACTGTTTTTT.

This sequence joins TRBV7-8 and TRBJ2-2, with 14 bases lining up with TRBD2. V lost 4 bases, J lost 4 bases, and 2 bases stayed unmatched. Germline CDR1 is SGHVS and CDR2 is FQNEAQ. The length of the CDR3 is 16 residues. CDR3 sequence reads: CASSSGLAGVTGELFF. For the CDR3, the DNA is TGTGCCAGCAGCTCGGGACTAGCGGGGGTCACCGGGGAGCTGTTTTTT.

The gene calls are TRBV18 and TRBJ1-3, with 7 positions matching TRBD1. CDR3 size: 14 residues. Germline V gives CDR1 KGHSH, CDR2 LQKENI. J gave up 4 bases and V 2 bases, and 2 bases lay outside the gene matches. Written as DNA, the CDR3 is TGTGCCAGCTCACCAGCGGGACAGGGAAACACCATATATTTT. Amino acids: CASSPAGQGNTIYF.